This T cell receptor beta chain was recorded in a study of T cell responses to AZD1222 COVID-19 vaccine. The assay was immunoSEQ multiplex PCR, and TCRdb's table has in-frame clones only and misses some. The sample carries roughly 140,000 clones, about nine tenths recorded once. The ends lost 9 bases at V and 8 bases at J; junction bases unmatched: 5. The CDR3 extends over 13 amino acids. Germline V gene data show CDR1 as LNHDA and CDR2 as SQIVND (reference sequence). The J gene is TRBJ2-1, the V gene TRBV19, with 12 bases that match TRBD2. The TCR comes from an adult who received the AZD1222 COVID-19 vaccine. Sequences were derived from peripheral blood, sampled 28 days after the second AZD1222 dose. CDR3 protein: CASGTSGLYEQFF. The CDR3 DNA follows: TGTGCCAGCGGGACTAGCGGGTTGTATGAGCAGTTCTTC.